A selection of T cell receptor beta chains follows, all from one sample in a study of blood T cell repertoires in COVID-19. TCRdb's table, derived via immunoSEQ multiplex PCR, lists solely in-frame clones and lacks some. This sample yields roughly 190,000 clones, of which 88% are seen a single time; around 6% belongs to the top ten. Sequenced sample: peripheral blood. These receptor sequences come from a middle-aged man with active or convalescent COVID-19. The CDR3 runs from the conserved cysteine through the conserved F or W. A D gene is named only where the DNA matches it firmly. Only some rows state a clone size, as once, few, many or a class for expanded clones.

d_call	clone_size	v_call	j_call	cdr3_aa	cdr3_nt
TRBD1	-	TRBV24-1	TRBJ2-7	CATSDFGLTGSYEQYF	TGTGCCACCAGTGATTTTGGTCTGACAGGGAGCTACGAGCAGTACTTC
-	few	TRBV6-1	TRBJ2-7	CASSDTGGLSGEQYF	TGTGCCAGCAGTGACACTGGGGGACTTTCTGGGGAGCAGTACTTC
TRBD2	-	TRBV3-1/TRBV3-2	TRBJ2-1	CASSQRTSVHEQFF	TGTGCCAGCAGCCAAAGGACTAGCGTGCATGAGCAGTTCTTC
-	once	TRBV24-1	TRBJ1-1	CATSAGVNTEAFF	TGTGCCACCAGTGCGGGGGTTAACACTGAAGCTTTCTTT
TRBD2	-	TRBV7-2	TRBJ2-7	CASSPSGGALEQYF	TGTGCCAGCAGCCCTAGCGGGGGGGCCCTCGAGCAGTACTTC
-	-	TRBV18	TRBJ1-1	CASSLRQENTEAFF	TGTGCCAGCTCACTACGACAGGAGAACACTGAAGCTTTCTTT
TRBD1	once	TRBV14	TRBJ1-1	CASSQEGQGALSTEAFF	TGTGCCAGCAGCCAAGAAGGGCAGGGGGCGCTGAGCACTGAAGCTTTCTTT
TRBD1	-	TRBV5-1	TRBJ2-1	CASSPTTGSNEQFF	TGCGCCAGCAGCCCCACGACAGGGAGCAATGAGCAGTTCTTC
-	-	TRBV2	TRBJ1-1	CASRARQASRYTEAFF	TGTGCCAGCAGAGCCCGACAGGCTTCGAGGTACACTGAAGCTTTCTTT
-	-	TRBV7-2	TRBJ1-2	CASSPRRGYGYTF	TGTGCCAGCAGCCCGCGTCGCGGATATGGCTACACCTTC
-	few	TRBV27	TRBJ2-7	CASSLGTSPYEQYF	TGTGCCAGCAGTTTAGGGACATCGCCCTACGAGCAGTACTTC
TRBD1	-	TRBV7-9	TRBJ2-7	CASSLTIGQGTSTYEQYF	TGTGCCAGCAGCTTAACAATAGGACAGGGGACTTCAACCTACGAGCAGTACTTC
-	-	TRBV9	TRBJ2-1	CASSVGTSGNEQFF	TGTGCCAGCAGCGTCGGGACATCTGGGAATGAGCAGTTCTTC
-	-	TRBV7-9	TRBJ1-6	CASSPRVSGNSPLHF	TGTGCCAGCAGCCCCCGAGTGTCGGGTAATTCACCCCTCCACTTT
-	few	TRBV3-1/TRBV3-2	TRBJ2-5	CASSQGRLSGGTQYF	TGTGCCAGCAGCCAAGGGAGGTTGTCGGGCGGGACCCAGTACTTC
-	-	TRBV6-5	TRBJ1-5	CASRKTGDSNQPQHF	TGTGCCAGCAGGAAGACAGGAGATAGCAATCAGCCCCAGCATTTT
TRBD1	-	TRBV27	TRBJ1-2	CASSLTGADYGYTF	TGTGCCAGCAGTTTAACAGGGGCTGACTATGGCTACACCTTC
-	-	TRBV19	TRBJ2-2	CASSARGLNTGELFF	TGTGCCAGTAGTGCAAGGGGGTTGAACACCGGGGAGCTGTTTTTT
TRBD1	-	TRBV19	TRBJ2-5	CASSPEQGVTETQYF	TGTGCCAGTAGTCCCGAACAGGGGGTAACTGAGACCCAGTACTTC
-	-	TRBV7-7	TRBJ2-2	CASSLLTEYTGELFF	TGTGCTAGCAGCTTATTAACAGAATACACCGGGGAGCTGTTTTTT
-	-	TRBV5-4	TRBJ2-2	CASSLGRNTGELFF	TGTGCCAGCAGCTTGGGCAGAAACACCGGGGAGCTGTTTTTT
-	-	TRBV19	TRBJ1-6	CASSLLQGLYNSPLHF	TGTGCCAGTAGCCTTTTACAGGGTCTCTATAATTCACCCCTCCACTTT
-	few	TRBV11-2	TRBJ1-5	CASSSSGLANQPQHF	TGTGCCAGCAGCTCTTCCGGGCTAGCAAATCAGCCCCAGCATTTT
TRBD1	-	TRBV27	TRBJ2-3	CASSFTGQGRDTQYF	TGTGCCAGCAGTTTCACCGGACAGGGAAGAGATACGCAGTATTTT
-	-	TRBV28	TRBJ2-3	CASSASRGIMYF	TGTGCCAGCAGTGCTTCTCGGGGGATCATGTATTTT
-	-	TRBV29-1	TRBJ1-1	CSVGHGNTEAFF	TGCAGCGTAGGACACGGGAACACTGAAGCTTTCTTT
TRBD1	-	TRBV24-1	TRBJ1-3	CATSDGTGGRNTIYF	TGTGCCACCAGTGATGGGACAGGGGGCAGAAACACCATATATTTT
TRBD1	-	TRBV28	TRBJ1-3	CASSPATGTGNTIYF	TGTGCCAGCAGCCCGGCGACAGGGACTGGAAACACCATATATTTT
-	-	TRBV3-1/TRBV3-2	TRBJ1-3	CASSQGAGLGGNTIYF	TGTGCCAGCAGCCAGGGGGCCGGGCTAGGTGGAAACACCATATATTTT
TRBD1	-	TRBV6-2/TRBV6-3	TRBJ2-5	CASSYSAGQGSETQYF	TGTGCCAGCAGTTACTCCGCCGGACAGGGGTCAGAGACCCAGTACTTC
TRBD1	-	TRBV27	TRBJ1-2	CASSRQGVYGYTF	TGTGCCAGCAGTAGACAGGGGGTCTATGGCTACACCTTC
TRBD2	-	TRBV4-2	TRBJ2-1	CASSQDPLSGGSSYNEQFF	TGTGCCAGCAGCCAAGATCCCCTTTCGGGGGGGAGCTCCTACAATGAGCAGTTCTTC
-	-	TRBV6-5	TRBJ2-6	CASSSDSSGANVLTF	TGTGCCAGCAGTTCGGACAGCTCTGGGGCCAACGTCCTGACTTTC
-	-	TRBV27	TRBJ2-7	CASSFSPSSYEQYF	TGTGCCAGCAGTTTCAGTCCAAGCTCCTACGAGCAGTACTTC
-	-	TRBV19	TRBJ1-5	CASSNFRKPQHF	TGTGCCAGTAGTAATTTTCGTAAGCCCCAGCATTTT
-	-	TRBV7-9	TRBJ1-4	CASSWQALDEKLFF	TGTGCCAGCAGCTGGCAGGCCTTAGATGAAAAACTGTTTTTT
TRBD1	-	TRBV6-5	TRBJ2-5	CASRKGADETQYF	TGTGCCAGCCGGAAGGGGGCTGATGAGACCCAGTACTTC
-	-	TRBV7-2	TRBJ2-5	CASSPRRSTETQYF	TGTGCCAGCAGCCCACGGAGATCTACGGAGACCCAGTACTTC
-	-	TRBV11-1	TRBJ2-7	CASSSGKSYEQYF	TGTGCCAGCAGCTCCGGGAAATCCTACGAGCAGTACTTC
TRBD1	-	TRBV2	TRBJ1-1	CASRSRGLNTEAFF	TGTGCCAGCAGATCCAGGGGGCTGAATACTGAAGCTTTCTTT